The clone carrying this TCR beta chain was counted a single time. Participant-given clinical history determined each cohort assignment. The recovered donors of Cohort 3 showed two negative PCRs, clearance, or symptom resolution. The CDR3 has 16 residues. CDR1 is MDHEN and CDR2 is SYDVKM in the germline V gene. J lost 5 bases, V lost 1 base, and 8 bases had no gene match. The data stem from a study of blood T cell repertoires in COVID-19. Original processing notes: The assay estimated nucleated cells by amplifying reference gene primers. Here immunoSEQ multiplex PCR was the method, and the copy in TCRdb shows in-frame clones only, minus some. That table furnishes V, J and clone size, whereas the DNA furnished D and trimming. This repertoire shows around 220,000 clones, approximately 90% found once; its top ten account for under 2.5%.

The gene calls are TRBV28 and TRBJ2-1, with 7 bases fitting TRBD2. The receptor's source is a woman aged 18-35 years who had recovered from COVID-19. Sequenced sample: PBMCs or T cells enriched from blood (not recorded which). This chain's CDR3 is CASSLSWEGKDNEQFF. CDR3 coding DNA: TGTGCCAGCAGTTTATCTTGGGAGGGAAAGGACAATGAGCAGTTCTTC.